This TCR beta chain comes out of a study of T cells in Graves' hyperthyroidism and ophthalmopathy. In germline, CDR1 is MNHEY, CDR2 SVGEGT. The CDR3 sequence is 15 residues long. Trimming removed 0 bases at V and 1 base at J, with 9 bases between. Amplification yielded TCR beta CDR3 regions, with RNA transcripts as the source. The study used the HTBI primer set for a first-round RT-PCR of the TCR CDR3. TCRdb redid the calling of the multiplex PCR reads with MiXCR, one entry per CDR3 protein. Altogether more than 300,000 distinct CDR3 sequences are present, approximately 18% being singletons, with the ten largest covering 35% to 50%. This clonotype was recorded a few times. Its antigen is still unknown. Study-level findings and limits: Blood samples included most of the expanded thyroid clonotypes exceeding 0.001.

Material for sequencing was blood. The source of this sequence is a man aged 18 to 35 with Graves' ophthalmopathy. The chain carries TRBV6-2 or TRBV6-3 and TRBJ1-1; D is undetermined. Here the CDR3 reads CASSYSRATNTEAFF. CDR3 bases: TGTGCCAGCAGTTACTCACGGGCGACGAACACTGAAGCTTTCTTT.